These 6 T cell receptor beta chains were all obtained from the same sample, sequenced in a study of CD4 T cells in relation to SARS-CoV-2 and coronaviruses. Unexposed donor CD4+ T cells date from about 2010-2019, before the COVID-19 pandemic. The cells were cultured for 9 to 11 days before CD4+ T cells were isolated. Their specific antigens are unknown. TCRdb's copy holds only in-frame clones and misses some; the assay was immunoSEQ multiplex PCR. The sample consists of 30,000 or so clones, 55% to 75% of them appearing once. Sequenced sample: CD4+ T cells from PBMCs, cultured in vitro. The receptors come from a human donor in good health.

The V call is TRBV6-5, the J call TRBJ2-7; TRBD1 agrees at 8 bases. CDR1 is MNHEY, CDR2 SVGAGI, per germline. Trimming removed 6 bases from V and 3 bases from J; junction bases left unmatched: 10. The CDR3 is 15 amino acids. CDR3 nucleotide sequence: TGTGCCAGCAGCCGGACAGGGATAGGGAACTACGAGCAGTACTTC. Residues: CASSRTGIGNYEQYF.

This clone turned up a few times. The chain couples TRBV5-1 to TRBJ1-2; tentative D call: TRBD1 (5 bases). Germline assignment: CDR1 SGHRS and CDR2 YFSETQ. CDR3 length: 14 amino acids. V was clipped by 4 bases and J by 4 bases, with 14 bases between them. Here the CDR3 DNA reads TGCGCCAGCAGCCCGGGACTCCGATCCTATGGCTACACCTTC. Translation: CASSPGLRSYGYTF.

CDR3 residues: CASSSNPAGGTDTQYF. In DNA, the CDR3 is TGTGCCAGCAGCTCTAACCCAGCGGGAGGAACAGATACGCAGTATTTT. V usage is TRBV7-2 and J usage is TRBJ2-3; 9 nucleotides agree with TRBD2. The germline V gene encodes CDR1 SGHTA and CDR2 FQGNSA. This CDR3 spans 16 amino acids. V gave up 4 bases and J gave up 3 bases; unmatched junction bases: 8. Drawing the rest from reference TRBV7-2 and TRBJ2-3, the complete variable domain is GAGVSQSPSNKVTEKGKDVELRCDPISGHTALYWYRQSLGQGLEFLIYFQGNSAPDKSGLPSDRFSAERTGGSVSTLTIQRTQQEDSAVYLCASSSNPAGGTDTQYFGPGTRLTVL.

The V and J genes are TRBV19 and TRBJ2-1; no clear D gene. Per the germline V gene, CDR1 is LNHDA and CDR2 is SQIVND (reference sequence). The CDR3 covers 15 residues. Trimming shortened V by 3 bases and J by 6 bases, and 15 bases separated the two germline ends. CDR3 residues: CASSIFSLETNEQFF. The CDR3 DNA reads TGTGCCAGTAGTATTTTCTCACTGGAAACCAATGAGCAGTTCTTC.

The CDR3 nucleotides are TGTGCCAGCAGCCTCCCCGGGACATACAGCACAGATACGCAGTATTTT. Translation gives CASSLPGTYSTDTQYF. This chain links TRBV11-1 with TRBJ2-3; TRBD1 is a possible D gene (6 bases). Trimming removed 5 bases at V and 0 bases at J, with 15 bases between. The CDR3 loop spans 16 amino acids. The germline gives CDR1 SGHAT, CDR2 FQDESV (reference sequence).

CDR3 DNA sequence: TGTGCCAGCAGCGCCACAGGGAATGGCTACACCTTC. Translating it yields CASSATGNGYTF. The genes are TRBV9 and TRBJ1-2; D is possibly TRBD1 (6 bases). CDR1 is SGDLS, CDR2 YYNGEE, per germline. The V and J ends lost 3 bases and 6 bases respectively, with 9 bases between them. The CDR3 length is 12 residues.